This T cell receptor beta chain emerged from a study of blood T cell repertoires in COVID-19 (dated by TCRdb to 2020 to 2022). For context, the study as a whole: The collaborator samples originated in the United States, Italy and Spain and spanned the acute and convalescent phases of COVID-19. The material from the prospective study consisted of cDNA or gDNA derived from T cells, B-cell-depleted T cells, or PBMCs. Where available, HLA class I and class II types were obtained from metadata supplied by the sample provider rather than from assay-based typing. The samples were drawn from two sources: the first 160 participants of the ongoing ImmuneRACE study, and 1,000 to 1,500 subjects contributed by 6 global collaborators. A de-identified subject ID, COVID-19 status, age in years and sex were almost always included in the sample metadata. A freely available public database, intended as a resource for researchers studying the immune response to SARS-CoV-2, is where the repertoires were released. Subjects who had been exposed to COVID-19, were actively infected with it, or had recovered from it provided the deeply sampled blood TCRbeta repertoires that made up the dataset.

With respect to this clone: Its antigen is currently not known. Nothing much larger sits one base from this clone, and base qualities are not available.

TCRbeta CDR3 regions were amplified from genomic DNA using the immunoSEQ Assay, a bias-controlled multiplex PCR. The original methods were these. Nucleated cell counts per sample were estimated from amplification of reference gene primers within the assay. To quantify the absolute abundance of each unique TCRbeta CDR3 rearrangement, sequence reads were collapsed and filtered. For each sample, productive Simpson clonality was calculated as the square root of Simpson's diversity index across productive rearrangements. This immuneACCESS table, as held by TCRdb, lists in-frame sequences with V and J called but not all clones. Of the missing ones, under half trace to an unresolved V gene in checked studies; the others have no known cause. V and J calls and clone size follow that table, whereas D and trimming were derived from the DNA. In all, the sample holds approximately 250,000 clones, and around 90% of those were seen once. The ten largest clonotypes hold less than 3.5% of the sample.

Participants in the prospective study were aged 18 to 89 years, lived in under 30 United States geographic areas, and enrolled through a virtual design. In the prospective study, cohorts were assigned on the basis of participant-reported clinical history obtained from a screening survey and a study questionnaire. Exposed participants had been in contact, within 2 weeks of entering the study, with a person who had a PCR-confirmed or clinician-diagnosed case of COVID-19. Each participant in the prospective study had whole blood, serum and a nasopharyngeal or oropharyngeal swab collected by mobile phlebotomists. Participants in the prospective study had the option to provide additional blood draws and questionnaires over a roughly two-month period. Blood samples from the prospective study were shipped frozen or at room temperature prior to DNA extraction. Taken from the germline V gene (reference sequence), the CDR1 and CDR2 loops are SGHNT and YYREEE. Relative to germline, V is 4 bases shorter and J is 8 bases shorter, with 22 bases between their ends. From the cysteine through the phenylalanine, the CDR3 covers 17 amino acids. Only CDR3 DNA is held: 51 bases, read in frame from base 1.

The full study reports these points: How much clinical and demographic metadata was included differed by source and by participant, and the metadata was provided uncurated.

The specimen was PBMCs or T cells enriched from blood (not recorded which). Here the chain combines TRBV5-4 and TRBJ1-6, with the D gene uncertain. This clonotype was sampled from a middle-aged man who had been exposed to COVID-19. The sequence in DNA is TGTGCCAGCAGCCCACTTCTACAAGGGAGAAATGATTCACCCCTCCACTTT. Its protein is CASSPLLQGRNDSPLHF.